The 10 T cell receptor beta chains below were found in one sample sequenced in a study of T cells after yellow fever vaccination. TCRdb redid the calling of the 5' RACE reads with MiXCR, one entry per CDR3 protein. The sample lists some 300,000 distinct CDR3 sequences, less than 9.5% occurring once. Source: PBMCs, taken approximately 47 days after the first yellow fever vaccination. The receptors shown here come from a man younger than 35 who received the YFV17D yellow fever vaccine.

This clonotype was seen more than once but under ten times. The chain recombines TRBV9 with TRBJ2-1; D not resolved. The CDR3 consists of 14 residues. Per the germline V gene, CDR1 is SGDLS and CDR2 is YYNGEE. V was shortened by 1 base and J by 6 bases, with 11 bases between the two germline ends. CDR3 coding DNA: TGTGCCAGCAGCGTATCTACTTCATCCAATGAGCAGTTCTTC. Its translation: CASSVSTSSNEQFF.

This clonotype has more than one count but fewer than ten. This chain joins TRBV6-2 or TRBV6-3 and TRBJ2-1; D gene uncertain. The CDR3 sequence is 12 residues long. V was cut by 6 bases and J by 10 bases, with 13 bases left in between. Germline V CDR1 and CDR2: MNHEY, SVGEGT. The CDR3 DNA sequence: TGTGCCAGCAGCTCCGAACATGGAGAGCAGTTCTTC. It encodes CASSSEHGEQFF.

The V and J genes are TRBV29-1 and TRBJ1-1; no definite D call. The CDR3 covers 14 residues. The V end was cut by 5 bases, the J end by 2 bases, with 15 bases between. Germline V lookup: CDR1 SQVTM, CDR2 ANQGSEA. The CDR3 coding sequence is TGCAGCGTTTTAGGCCCCCCGGGAAACACTGAAGCTTTCTTT. As protein: CSVLGPPGNTEAFF.

This clonotype has at least ten counts. The chain links TRBV14 to TRBJ1-5; D is ambiguous. CDR3 length: 13 amino acids. V lost 3 bases and J lost 4, with 7 bases in between. Germline V gene sequence: CDR1 SGHDN, CDR2 FVKESK. CDR3 region: CASSQSQNQPQHF. CDR3 DNA sequence: TGTGCCAGCAGCCAGTCACAGAATCAGCCCCAGCATTTT.

J is TRBJ1-5 and V is TRBV4-3, with 8 nucleotides matching TRBD1. Germline lookup yields CDR1 LGHNA and CDR2 YSLEER. The CDR3 runs to 19 residues. V shed 1 base, J shed 7 bases, and the junction held 18 bases outside the gene matches. CDR3 in DNA: TGCGCCAGCAGCCAAGTTTTTGGGGTCCGAGGACAGGGTGACCAGCCCCAGCATTTT. It is translated as CASSQVFGVRGQGDQPQHF.

The chain couples TRBV7-6 to TRBJ2-2; the D gene is possibly TRBD2 (6 bases). V was pared by 5 bases and J by 2 bases, with 15 bases between. The CDR3 has 16 residues. Germline CDR1 and CDR2: SGHVS and FNYEAQ. DNA of the CDR3: TGTGCCAGCAGCCCCTTTGGCGGGGCAAACACCGGGGAGCTGTTTTTT. Amino acids: CASSPFGGANTGELFF.

In this sample, this clonotype turned up a few times. This chain connects TRBV12-5 to TRBJ1-2; TRBD1 agrees at 7 bases. Losses at the gene ends were 6 bases for V and 8 bases for J; bases not matched to a gene: 15. The germline V gene has CDR1 LGHNT and CDR2 FRNRAP. The CDR3 totals 15 residues. The DNA for the CDR3 is TGTGCTAGTGGACCAACTGACAGGGAAGGATTCGGCTACACCTTC. It translates to CASGPTDREGFGYTF.

This rearrangement joins TRBV6-1 to TRBJ1-2, with 8 bases that match TRBD1. Germline V CDR1 and CDR2: MNHNS, SASEGT. Germline trimming cut 6 bases from V and 4 bases from J; bases unmatched to any gene: 13. The CDR3 extends over 16 amino acids. The CDR3 DNA reads TGTGCCAGCAGAAACACTCTACAGGGGACAGGCTATGGCTACACCTTC. Translation: CASRNTLQGTGYGYTF.

The chain carries TRBV7-2 and TRBJ2-7; D is unresolved. V was cut by 0 bases and J by 0 bases, with 6 bases left in between. This CDR3 comprises 14 residues. Germline V gene lookup returns CDR1 SGHTA and CDR2 FQGNSA. The CDR3, as DNA: TGTGCCAGCAGCTTAGCCCGGAGCTCCTACGAGCAGTACGTC. Translated: CASSLARSSYEQYV.

The chain has TRBV21-1 and TRBJ2-6. TRBV21-1 is annotated as a pseudogene. This CDR3 comprises 15 residues. The chain's CDR3 is CASSTTPSGANVLTF. The CDR3, as DNA: TGTGCCAGCAGCACTACTCCTTCTGGGGCCAACGTCCTGACTTTC.